This T cell receptor (beta chain) was captured by sequencing in a study of blood T cell repertoires in COVID-19. Study-wide background: COVID-19 samples, acute and convalescent, were from the United States, Italy and Spain. In each case, the material was cDNA or gDNA derived from T cells, B-cell-depleted T cells, or PBMCs.

In the study's own analysis: Reference gene primer amplification in the assay estimated nucleated cell counts. The method was immunoSEQ multiplex PCR; TCRdb's version includes in-frame clones alone and lacks a portion of them. V and J calls and clone size are as listed in that table; D and trimming were resolved from the DNA. This sample has over 90,000 clones, with 75% to 90% found just once. Germline V gene sequence: CDR1 SGHDT, CDR2 YYEEEE. V was clipped by 0 bases and J by 6 bases, with 6 bases between them. The CDR3 has 12 amino acids. J is TRBJ1-2 and V is TRBV5-6; no clear D gene. This receptor was taken from a human donor in a cohort sampled during active or convalescent COVID-19. Specimen: peripheral blood. This CDR3 is CASSLEEDGYTF. The DNA for the CDR3 is TGTGCCAGCAGCTTGGAGGAGGATGGCTACACCTTC.